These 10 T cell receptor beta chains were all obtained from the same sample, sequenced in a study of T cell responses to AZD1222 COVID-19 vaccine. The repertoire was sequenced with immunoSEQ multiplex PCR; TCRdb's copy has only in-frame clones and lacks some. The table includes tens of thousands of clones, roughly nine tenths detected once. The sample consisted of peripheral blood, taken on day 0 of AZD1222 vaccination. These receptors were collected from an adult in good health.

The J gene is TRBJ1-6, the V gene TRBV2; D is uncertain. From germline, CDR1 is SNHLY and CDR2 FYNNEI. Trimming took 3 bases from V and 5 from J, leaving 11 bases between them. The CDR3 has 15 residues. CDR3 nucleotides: TGTGCCAGCAGTGATTACCGAGGGAATAATTCACCCCTCCACTTT. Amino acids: CASSDYRGNNSPLHF.

The CDR3 DNA reads TGTGCCAGCAGCTTAGAGGGGAAGCGTCAGACCTACCAGCCCCAGCATTTT. Protein: CASSLEGKRQTYQPQHF. The gene calls are TRBV7-8 and TRBJ1-5, with a possible D match to TRBD1 (5 bases). CDR1 SGHVS and CDR2 FQNEAQ come from the germline V gene. The CDR3 covers 17 residues. The germline V and J ends were trimmed by 1 base and 7 bases, with 20 bases remaining between them.

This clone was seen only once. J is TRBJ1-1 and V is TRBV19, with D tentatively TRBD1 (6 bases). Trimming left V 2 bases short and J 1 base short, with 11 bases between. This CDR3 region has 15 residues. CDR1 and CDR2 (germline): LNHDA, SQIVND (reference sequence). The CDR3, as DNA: TGTGCCAGTAGTATATTCGGGACATCGAACACTGAAGCTTTCTTT. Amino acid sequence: CASSIFGTSNTEAFF.

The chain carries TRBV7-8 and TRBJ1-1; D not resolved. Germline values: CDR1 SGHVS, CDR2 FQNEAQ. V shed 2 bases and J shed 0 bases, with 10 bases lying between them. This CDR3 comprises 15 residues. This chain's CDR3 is CASSLYSFMNTEAFF. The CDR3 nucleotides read TGTGCCAGCAGCTTATACTCTTTTATGAACACTGAAGCTTTCTTT.

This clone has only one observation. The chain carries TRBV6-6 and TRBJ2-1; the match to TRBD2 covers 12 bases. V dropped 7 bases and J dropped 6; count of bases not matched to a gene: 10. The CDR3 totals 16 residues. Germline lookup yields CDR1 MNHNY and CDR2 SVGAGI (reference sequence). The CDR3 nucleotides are TGTGCCAGCATCGCTCGGACTAGCGGGAATATCAATGAGCAGTTCTTC. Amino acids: CASIARTSGNINEQFF.

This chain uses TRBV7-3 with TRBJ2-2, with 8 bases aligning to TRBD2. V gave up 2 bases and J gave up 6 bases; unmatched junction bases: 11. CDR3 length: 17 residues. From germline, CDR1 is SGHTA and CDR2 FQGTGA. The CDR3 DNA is TGTGCCAGCAGCTTACCGCCGACTAGCGTCGGATCCGGGGAGCTGTTTTTT. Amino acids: CASSLPPTSVGSGELFF.

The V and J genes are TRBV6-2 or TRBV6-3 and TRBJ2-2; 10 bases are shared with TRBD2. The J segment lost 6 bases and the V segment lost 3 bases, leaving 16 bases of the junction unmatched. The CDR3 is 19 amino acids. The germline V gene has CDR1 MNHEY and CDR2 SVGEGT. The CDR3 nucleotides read TGTGCCAGCAGTTATATACTAGCGGGGCACCTAACCCGGTCCGGGGAGCTGTTTTTT. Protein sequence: CASSYILAGHLTRSGELFF.

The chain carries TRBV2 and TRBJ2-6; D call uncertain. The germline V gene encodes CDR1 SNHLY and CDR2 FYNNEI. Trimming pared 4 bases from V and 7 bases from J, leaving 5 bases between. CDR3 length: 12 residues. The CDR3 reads CASSAAANVLTF. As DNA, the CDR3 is TGTGCCAGCAGTGCGGCTGCCAACGTCCTGACTTTC.

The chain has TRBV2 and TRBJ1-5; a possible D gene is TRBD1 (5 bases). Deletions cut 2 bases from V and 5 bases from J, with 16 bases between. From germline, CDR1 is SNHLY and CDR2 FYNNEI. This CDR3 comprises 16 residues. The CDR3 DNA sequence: TGTGCCAGCAGTGAACCCGGGGGGTGGGTGGATCAGCCCCAGCATTTT. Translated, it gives CASSEPGGWVDQPQHF.

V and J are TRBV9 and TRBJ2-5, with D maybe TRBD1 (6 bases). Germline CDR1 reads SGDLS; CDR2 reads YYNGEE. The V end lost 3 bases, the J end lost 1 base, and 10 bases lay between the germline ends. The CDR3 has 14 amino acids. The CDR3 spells CASSAGAPQETQYF. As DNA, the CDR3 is TGTGCCAGCAGCGCAGGGGCGCCCCAAGAGACCCAGTACTTC.